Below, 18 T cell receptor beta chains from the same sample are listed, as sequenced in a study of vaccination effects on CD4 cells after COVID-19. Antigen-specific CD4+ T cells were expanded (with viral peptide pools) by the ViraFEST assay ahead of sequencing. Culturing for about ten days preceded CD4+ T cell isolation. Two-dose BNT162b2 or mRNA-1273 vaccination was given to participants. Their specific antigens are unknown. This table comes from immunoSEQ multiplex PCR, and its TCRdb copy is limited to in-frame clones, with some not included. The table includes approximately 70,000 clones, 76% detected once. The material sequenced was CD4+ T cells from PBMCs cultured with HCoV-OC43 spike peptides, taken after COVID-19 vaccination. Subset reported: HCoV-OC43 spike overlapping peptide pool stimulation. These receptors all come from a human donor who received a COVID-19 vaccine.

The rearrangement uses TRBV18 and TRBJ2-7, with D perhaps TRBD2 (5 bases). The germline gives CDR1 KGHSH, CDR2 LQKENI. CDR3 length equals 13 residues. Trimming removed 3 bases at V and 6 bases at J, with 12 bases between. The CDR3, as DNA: TGTGCCAGCTCACCGATGGTGAGCGGCGAGCAGTACGTC. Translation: CASSPMVSGEQYV.

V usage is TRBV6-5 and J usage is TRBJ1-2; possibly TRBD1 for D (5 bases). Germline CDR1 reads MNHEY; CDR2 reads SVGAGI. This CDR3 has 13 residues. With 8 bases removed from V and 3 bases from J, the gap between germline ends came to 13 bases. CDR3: CASRKQVHYGYTF. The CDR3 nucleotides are TGTGCCAGCCGGAAACAGGTTCACTATGGCTACACCTTC.

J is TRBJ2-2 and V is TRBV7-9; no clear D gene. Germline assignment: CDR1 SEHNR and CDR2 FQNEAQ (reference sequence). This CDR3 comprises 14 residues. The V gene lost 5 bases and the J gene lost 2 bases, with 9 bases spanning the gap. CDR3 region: CASSLGLNTGELFF. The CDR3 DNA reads TGTGCCAGCAGCCTAGGTTTAAACACCGGGGAGCTGTTTTTT.

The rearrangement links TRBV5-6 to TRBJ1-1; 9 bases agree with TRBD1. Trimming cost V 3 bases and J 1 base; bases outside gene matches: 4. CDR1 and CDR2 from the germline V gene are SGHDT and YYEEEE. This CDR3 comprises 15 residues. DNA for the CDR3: TGTGCCAGCAGCTCCCCGGGACAGGGGAACACTGAAGCTTTCTTT. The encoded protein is CASSSPGQGNTEAFF.

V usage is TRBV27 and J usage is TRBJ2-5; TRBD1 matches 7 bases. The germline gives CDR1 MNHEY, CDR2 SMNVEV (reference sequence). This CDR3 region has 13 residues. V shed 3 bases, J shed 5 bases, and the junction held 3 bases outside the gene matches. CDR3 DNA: TGTGCCAGCAGTTTGCAGGGGGTGGAGACCCAGTACTTC. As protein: CASSLQGVETQYF.

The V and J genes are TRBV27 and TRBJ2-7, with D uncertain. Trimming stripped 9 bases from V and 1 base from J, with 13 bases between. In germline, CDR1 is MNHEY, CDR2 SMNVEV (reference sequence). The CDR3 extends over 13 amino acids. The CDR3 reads CARNQNISYEQYV. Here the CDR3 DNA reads TGTGCCAGGAATCAAAACATATCCTACGAGCAGTACGTC.

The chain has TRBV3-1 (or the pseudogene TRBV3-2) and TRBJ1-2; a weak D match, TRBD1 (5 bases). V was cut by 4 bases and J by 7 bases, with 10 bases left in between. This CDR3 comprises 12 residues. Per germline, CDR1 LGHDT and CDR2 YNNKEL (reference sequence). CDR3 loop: CASSRLGGGYTF. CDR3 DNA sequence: TGTGCCAGCAGCCGACTTGGGGGTGGCTACACCTTC.

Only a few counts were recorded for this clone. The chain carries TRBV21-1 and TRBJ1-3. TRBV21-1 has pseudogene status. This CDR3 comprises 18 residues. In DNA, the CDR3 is TGTGCCAGCAGCAAAGGGCGGCAGGGAGGTTACTCTGGAAACACCATATATTTT. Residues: CASSKGRQGGYSGNTIYF.

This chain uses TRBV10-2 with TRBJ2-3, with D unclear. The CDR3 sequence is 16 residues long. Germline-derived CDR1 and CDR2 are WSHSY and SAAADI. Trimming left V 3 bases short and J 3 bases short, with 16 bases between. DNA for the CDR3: TGCGCCAGCAGTGACTGGAGCCCTATCGGGACAGATACGCAGTATTTT. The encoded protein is CASSDWSPIGTDTQYF.

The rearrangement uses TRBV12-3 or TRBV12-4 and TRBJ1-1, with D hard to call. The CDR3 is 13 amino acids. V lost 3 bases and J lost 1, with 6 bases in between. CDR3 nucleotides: TGTGCCAGCAGTTTGACCGGGAACACTGAAGCTTTCTTT. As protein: CASSLTGNTEAFF.

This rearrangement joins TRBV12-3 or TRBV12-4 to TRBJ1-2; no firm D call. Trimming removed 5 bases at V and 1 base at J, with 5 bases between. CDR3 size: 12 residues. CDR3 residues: CASSDNNYGYTF. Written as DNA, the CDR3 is TGTGCCAGCAGTGACAATAACTATGGCTACACCTTC.

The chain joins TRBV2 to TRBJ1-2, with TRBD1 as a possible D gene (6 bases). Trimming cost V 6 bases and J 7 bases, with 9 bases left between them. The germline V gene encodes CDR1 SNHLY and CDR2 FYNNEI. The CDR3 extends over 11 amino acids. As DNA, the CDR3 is TGTGCCAGCAGGCAGGACAGTGGCTACACCTTC. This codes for CASRQDSGYTF.

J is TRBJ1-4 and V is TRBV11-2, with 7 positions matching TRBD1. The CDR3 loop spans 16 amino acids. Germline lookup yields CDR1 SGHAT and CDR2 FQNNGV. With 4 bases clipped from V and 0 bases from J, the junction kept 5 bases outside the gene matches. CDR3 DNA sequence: TGTGCCAGCAGCTACGGGACAGCCGCAACTAATGAAAAACTGTTTTTT. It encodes CASSYGTAATNEKLFF.

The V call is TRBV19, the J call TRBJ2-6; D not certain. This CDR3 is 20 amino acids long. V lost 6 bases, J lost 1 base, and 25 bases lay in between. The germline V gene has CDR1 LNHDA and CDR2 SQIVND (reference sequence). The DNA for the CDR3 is TGTGCCAGTAGATCGGACGCAGGTTCCCCAACCCCTTCTGGGGCCAACGTCCTGACTTTC. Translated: CASRSDAGSPTPSGANVLTF.

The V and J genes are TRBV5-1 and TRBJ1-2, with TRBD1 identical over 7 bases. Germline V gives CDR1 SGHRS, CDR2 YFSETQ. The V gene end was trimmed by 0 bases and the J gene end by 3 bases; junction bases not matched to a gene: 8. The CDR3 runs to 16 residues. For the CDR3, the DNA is TGCGCCAGCAGCTTGGGGGGACAGTTAGGGGACTATGGCTACACCTTC. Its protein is CASSLGGQLGDYGYTF.

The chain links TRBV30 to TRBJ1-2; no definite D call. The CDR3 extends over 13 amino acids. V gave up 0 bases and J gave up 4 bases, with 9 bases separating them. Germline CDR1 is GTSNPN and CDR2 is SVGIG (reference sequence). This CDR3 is CAWSVAGGYGYTF. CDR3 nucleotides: TGTGCCTGGAGTGTGGCAGGAGGCTATGGCTACACCTTC.

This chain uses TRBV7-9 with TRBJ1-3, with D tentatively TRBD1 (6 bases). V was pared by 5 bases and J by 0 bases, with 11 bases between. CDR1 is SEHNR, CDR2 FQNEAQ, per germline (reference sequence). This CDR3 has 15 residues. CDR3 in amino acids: CASSKGQTSGNTIYF. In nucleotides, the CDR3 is TGTGCCAGCAGCAAAGGACAGACCTCTGGAAACACCATATATTTT.

The CDR3 nucleotides are TGCGCCAGCAGCCAAAGTCCCCGAACTAATGAAAAACTGTTTTTT. Translated: CASSQSPRTNEKLFF. This rearrangement joins TRBV4-3 to TRBJ1-4; D is unresolved. Germline CDR1 LGHNA, CDR2 YSLEER. Trimming took off 2 bases at V and 1 base at J, with 8 bases between the two ends. The CDR3 totals 15 residues.